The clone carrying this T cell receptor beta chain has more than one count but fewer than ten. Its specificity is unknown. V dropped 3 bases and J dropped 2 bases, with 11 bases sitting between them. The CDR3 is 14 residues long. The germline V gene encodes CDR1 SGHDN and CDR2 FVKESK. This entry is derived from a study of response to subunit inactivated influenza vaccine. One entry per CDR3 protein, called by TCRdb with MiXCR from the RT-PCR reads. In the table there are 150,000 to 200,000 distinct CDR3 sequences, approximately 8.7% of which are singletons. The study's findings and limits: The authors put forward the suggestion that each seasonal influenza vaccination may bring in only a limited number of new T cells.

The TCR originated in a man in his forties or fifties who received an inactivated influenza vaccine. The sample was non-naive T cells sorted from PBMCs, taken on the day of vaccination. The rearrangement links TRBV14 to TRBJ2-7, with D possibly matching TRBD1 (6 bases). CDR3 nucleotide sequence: TGTGCCAGCAGCCATCAAGGGGGAGCCTACGAGCAGTACTTC. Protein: CASSHQGGAYEQYF.